Each of the 2 T cell receptor beta chains below was sequenced from the same sample in a study of human T cells and chemical hapten exposure. The time point is: patch test 1, 2 weeks after DPC sensitization. Treatment given: therapeutic diphenylcyclopropenone sensitization with weekly scalp DPC. It was from unfractionated whole blood that total RNA was extracted. TCRdb called the RACE reads again in MiXCR, with one record for every CDR3 protein. Found here are tens of thousands of distinct CDR3 sequences, roughly 9.6% of them singletons; the top ten hold under 2%. Specimen: whole blood, collected in connection with sensitization to the hapten diphenylcyclopropenone (DPC). These receptors were obtained from a woman aged 35 to 49 with alopecia areata. Some clones in this sample may be carry-over from other donors' samples.

In this sample, this clonotype turned up many times. J is TRBJ2-1 and V is TRBV24-1; 9 nucleotides agree with TRBD2. Germline V gives CDR1 KGHDR, CDR2 SFDVKD. J lost 9 bases, V lost 4 bases, and 12 bases had no gene match. CDR3 length: 16 amino acids. The CDR3 DNA sequence: TGTGCCACCAGTGAGAATAGCGGGGGCCGTAGACGTGAGCAGTTCTTC. Translation: CATSENSGGRRREQFF.

V is TRBV10-3 and J is TRBJ2-2; perhaps TRBD1 as D (5 bases). This CDR3 contains 17 residues. Looked up from germline, CDR1 is ENHRY and CDR2 is SYGVKD. The ends were cut back, 5 bases at V and 0 bases at J, with 16 bases in the middle. For the CDR3, the DNA is TGTGCCATCAGTCCGCTTGGGGCCAGGACGAACACCGGGGAGCTGTTTTTT. Its translation: CAISPLGARTNTGELFF.